This T cell receptor (beta chain) was sequenced in a study of blood T cell repertoires in COVID-19. Study at large: Some COVID-19 samples were acute and others convalescent; all came from the United States, Italy and Spain. T cells, B-cell-depleted T cells, or PBMCs supplied cDNA or gDNA.

Measured with immunoSEQ multiplex PCR; TCRdb has only the in-frame clones, and not every one. Of roughly 250,000 clones in the sample, around 88% were seen once. Enrollees, roughly 18 to 95 years old, lived in 25 or so US areas. Participants had their cohort set by participant-reported clinical history. Sequenced: PBMCs or T cells enriched from blood (not recorded which). The clonotype originates from a woman aged 40 to 50 with acute COVID-19.

CDR3 sequence reads: CSVVFLGRENTEAFF. In DNA form, the CDR3 reads TGCAGCGTTGTATTTCTTGGCAGGGAGAACACTGAAGCTTTCTTT. The V and J genes are TRBV29-1 and TRBJ1-1; tentative D call: TRBD1 (5 bases). CDR3 length: 15 amino acids. Looked up from germline, CDR1 is SQVTM and CDR2 is ANQGSEA. V lost 4 bases, J lost 1 base, and 16 bases lay in between.